Listed below are T cell receptor beta chains from one sample, sequenced in a study of early T cells in non-severe SARS-CoV-2 infection. TCRdb fed the 5' RACE reads into MiXCR, producing one record per CDR3 protein. The table has around 50,000 distinct CDR3 sequences, around 9.1% seen once. Material: whole blood. The receptors here all came from an adult who was a healthcare worker with PCR-confirmed SARS-CoV-2 infection or an uninfected control (not recorded which). Each CDR3 is given with its conserved first and last residue. The D gene is left open where the match is weak. Clone size, where shown, is once, few, many, or a class for clones that have expanded.

j_gene: TRBJ2-6; abundance: .; len: 16; d_gene: .; v_gene: TRBV20-1; CDR3aa: CSVTHQDSAGANVLTF; CDR3nt: TGCAGTGTTACCCACCAGGACAGCGCTGGGGCCAACGTCCTGACTTTC
j_gene: TRBJ1-6; abundance: .; len: 13; d_gene: .; v_gene: TRBV6-5; CDR3aa: CASSPDWEAPLHF; CDR3nt: TGTGCCAGCAGCCCCGACTGGGAGGCACCCCTCCACTTT
j_gene: TRBJ1-4; abundance: many; len: 11; d_gene: .; v_gene: TRBV29-1; CDR3aa: CTAGESEKLFF; CDR3nt: TGCACCGCGGGGGAGTCTGAAAAACTGTTTTTT
j_gene: TRBJ2-3; abundance: many; len: 15; d_gene: .; v_gene: TRBV5-1; CDR3aa: CASSLGGTSTDTQYF; CDR3nt: TGCGCCAGCAGCTTGGGGGGAACTAGCACAGATACGCAGTATTTT
j_gene: TRBJ2-7; abundance: many; len: 14; d_gene: TRBD1; v_gene: TRBV20-1; CDR3aa: CSALQGPRGAEQYF; CDR3nt: TGCAGTGCTCTACAGGGGCCCCGGGGAGCCGAGCAGTACTTC
j_gene: TRBJ2-7; abundance: many; len: 16; d_gene: .; v_gene: TRBV5-1; CDR3aa: CASSWNPIGGAYEQYF; CDR3nt: TGCGCCAGCAGCTGGAACCCGATCGGAGGGGCCTACGAGCAGTACTTC
j_gene: TRBJ2-1; abundance: many; len: 14; d_gene: TRBD1; v_gene: TRBV24-1; CDR3aa: CAVRGQSFSDEQFF; CDR3nt: TGTGCCGTCAGGGGACAGTCCTTTTCGGATGAGCAGTTCTTC
j_gene: TRBJ2-1; abundance: many; len: 14; d_gene: TRBD1; v_gene: TRBV2; CDR3aa: CASLDRGPYNEQFF; CDR3nt: TGTGCCAGCTTGGACAGGGGCCCTTACAATGAGCAGTTCTTC
j_gene: TRBJ2-3; abundance: .; len: 13; d_gene: TRBD1; v_gene: TRBV2; CDR3aa: CASSTGGTDTQYF; CDR3nt: TGTGCCAGCAGTACAGGGGGCACAGATACGCAGTATTTT
j_gene: TRBJ2-7; abundance: many; len: 13; d_gene: TRBD1; v_gene: TRBV7-2; CDR3aa: CASSLGWDREQYF; CDR3nt: TGTGCCAGCAGCTTAGGCTGGGACAGAGAGCAGTACTTC
j_gene: TRBJ2-1; abundance: many; len: 13; d_gene: .; v_gene: TRBV6-1; CDR3aa: CASKVRGYNEQFF; CDR3nt: TGTGCCAGCAAAGTCAGGGGCTACAATGAGCAGTTCTTC
j_gene: TRBJ1-1; abundance: .; len: 14; d_gene: .; v_gene: TRBV9; CDR3aa: CASSVGQSNTEAFF; CDR3nt: TGTGCCAGCAGCGTTGGACAATCGAACACTGAAGCTTTCTTT
j_gene: TRBJ2-3; abundance: many; len: 15; d_gene: .; v_gene: TRBV5-6; CDR3aa: CASSDKSGASDTQYF; CDR3nt: TGTGCCAGCAGCGACAAGTCGGGGGCTTCCGATACGCAGTATTTT
j_gene: TRBJ2-1; abundance: many; len: 15; d_gene: .; v_gene: TRBV9; CDR3aa: CASSARDWSYNEQFF; CDR3nt: TGTGCCAGCAGCGCCCGGGACTGGAGCTACAATGAGCAGTTCTTC
j_gene: TRBJ2-7; abundance: many; len: 15; d_gene: .; v_gene: TRBV7-2; CDR3aa: CASSLAWSGTYEQYF; CDR3nt: TGTGCCAGCAGCTTAGCTTGGTCAGGAACCTACGAGCAGTACTTC
j_gene: TRBJ2-1; abundance: many; len: 17; d_gene: .; v_gene: TRBV24-1; CDR3aa: CATSDPSASKGLYEQFF; CDR3nt: TGTGCCACCAGTGATCCGTCGGCCTCCAAGGGCCTCTATGAGCAGTTCTTC
j_gene: TRBJ1-1; abundance: .; len: 12; d_gene: .; v_gene: TRBV11-2; CDR3aa: CASSSNTVEAFF; CDR3nt: TGTGCCAGCAGCTCCAATACAGTTGAAGCTTTCTTT
j_gene: TRBJ2-1; abundance: many; len: 15; d_gene: TRBD2; v_gene: TRBV7-2; CDR3aa: CASSLGLAGYNEQFF; CDR3nt: TGTGCCAGCAGCTTAGGACTAGCGGGCTACAATGAGCAGTTCTTC
j_gene: TRBJ2-7; abundance: few; len: 15; d_gene: .; v_gene: TRBV20-1; CDR3aa: CSARDGTDGGREQYF; CDR3nt: TGCAGTGCTAGAGATGGGACAGATGGGGGGCGCGAGCAGTACTTC
j_gene: TRBJ2-1; abundance: .; len: 14; d_gene: TRBD2; v_gene: TRBV27; CDR3aa: CASRGLAAHNEQFF; CDR3nt: TGTGCCAGCCGCGGACTAGCGGCTCACAATGAGCAGTTCTTC
j_gene: TRBJ2-2; abundance: many; len: 11; d_gene: .; v_gene: TRBV12-3/TRBV12-4; CDR3aa: CASSTREELFF; CDR3nt: TGTGCCAGCAGCACTAGGGAGGAGCTGTTTTTT
j_gene: TRBJ2-1; abundance: many; len: 15; d_gene: .; v_gene: TRBV25-1; CDR3aa: CASSGRGLRYNEQFF; CDR3nt: TGTGCCAGCAGTGGCAGGGGACTACGGTACAATGAGCAGTTCTTC
j_gene: TRBJ2-3; abundance: many; len: 15; d_gene: .; v_gene: TRBV14; CDR3aa: CASSQEWTSTDTQYF; CDR3nt: TGTGCCAGCAGCCAAGAGTGGACTAGCACAGATACGCAGTATTTT
j_gene: TRBJ2-7; abundance: many; len: 15; d_gene: .; v_gene: TRBV11-2; CDR3aa: CASSPTRLSSYEQYF; CDR3nt: TGTGCCAGCAGCCCCACGAGGTTGTCCTCCTACGAGCAGTACTTC
j_gene: TRBJ1-4; abundance: .; len: 15; d_gene: TRBD1; v_gene: TRBV12-3/TRBV12-4; CDR3aa: CASSFRQGLNEKLFF; CDR3nt: TGTGCCAGCAGTTTTAGACAGGGGCTTAATGAAAAACTGTTTTTT
j_gene: TRBJ1-2; abundance: few; len: 13; d_gene: .; v_gene: TRBV29-1; CDR3aa: CSVLEGGEYGYTF; CDR3nt: TGCAGCGTTCTCGAGGGCGGGGAATATGGCTACACCTTC
j_gene: TRBJ2-3; abundance: many; len: 15; d_gene: .; v_gene: TRBV6-5; CDR3aa: CASRNRDRGTDTQYF; CDR3nt: TGTGCCAGCAGGAACCGGGACCGCGGAACAGATACGCAGTATTTT
j_gene: TRBJ2-7; abundance: many; len: 16; d_gene: .; v_gene: TRBV7-9; CDR3aa: CASSPAGGDRIYEQYF; CDR3nt: TGTGCCAGCAGCCCAGCCGGGGGGGACAGAATCTACGAGCAGTACTTC
j_gene: TRBJ2-2; abundance: many; len: 15; d_gene: TRBD1; v_gene: TRBV5-1; CDR3aa: CASSRTGTFAGELFF; CDR3nt: TGCGCCAGCAGCCGGACAGGGACGTTTGCCGGGGAGCTGTTTTTT